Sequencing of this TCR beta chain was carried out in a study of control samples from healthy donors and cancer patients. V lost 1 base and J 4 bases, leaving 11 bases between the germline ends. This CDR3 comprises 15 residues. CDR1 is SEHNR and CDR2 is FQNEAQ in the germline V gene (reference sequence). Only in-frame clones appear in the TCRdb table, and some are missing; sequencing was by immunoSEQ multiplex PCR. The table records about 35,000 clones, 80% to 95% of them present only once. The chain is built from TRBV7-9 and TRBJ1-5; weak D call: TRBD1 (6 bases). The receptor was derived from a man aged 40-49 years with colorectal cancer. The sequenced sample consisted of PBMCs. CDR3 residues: CASSLGSGANQPQHF. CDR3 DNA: TGTGCCAGCAGCTTAGGTTCAGGGGCTAATCAGCCCCAGCATTTT.